This T cell receptor beta chain appears in the sequencing data of a study of blood T cell repertoires in COVID-19. Using immunoSEQ multiplex PCR, the repertoire was profiled, and TCRdb retains in-frame clones only, with some absent. The profile covers under 300,000 clones, with around 90% appearing a single time and 1.6% taken by the ten largest. Germline V CDR1 and CDR2: LGHNA, YSLEER. The V gene lost 6 bases and the J gene lost 6 bases, with 12 bases spanning the gap. There are 13 residues in the CDR3. Cohorts were assigned according to the clinical history that participants reported. Sequenced sample: PBMCs or T cells enriched from blood (not recorded which). This receptor was obtained from a woman aged 50 to 60 who had recovered from COVID-19. This rearrangement joins TRBV4-3 to TRBJ2-1; D uncertain. The CDR3 reads CASSQLLRNEQFF. The CDR3 nucleotides read TGCGCCAGCAGTCAACTCCTTCGCAATGAGCAGTTCTTC.